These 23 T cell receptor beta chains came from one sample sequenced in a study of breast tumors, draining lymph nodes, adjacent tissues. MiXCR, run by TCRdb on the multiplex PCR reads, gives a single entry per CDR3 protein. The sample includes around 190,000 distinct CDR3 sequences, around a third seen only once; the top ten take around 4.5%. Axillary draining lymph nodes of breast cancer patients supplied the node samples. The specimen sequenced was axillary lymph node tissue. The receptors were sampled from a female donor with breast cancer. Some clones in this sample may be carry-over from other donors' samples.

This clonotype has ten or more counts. The DNA of the CDR3 is TGTGCCAGCAGCGTAGGTTTAGGGACTAGCGGGGGCTCCGGGGAGCTGTTTTTT. It is translated as CASSVGLGTSGGSGELFF. V gene TRBV9 combines with J gene TRBJ2-2; 14 positions match TRBD2. The CDR3 loop spans 18 amino acids. V lost 0 bases to trimming and J lost 6 bases; unmatched junction nucleotides: 7. CDR1 is SGDLS, CDR2 YYNGEE, per germline.

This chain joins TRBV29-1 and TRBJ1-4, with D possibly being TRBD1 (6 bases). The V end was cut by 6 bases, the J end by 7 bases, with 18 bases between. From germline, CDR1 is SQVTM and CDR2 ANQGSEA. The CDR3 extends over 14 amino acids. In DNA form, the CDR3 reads TGCAGCGTGCCGGGACACACGAACACTGAAAAACTGTTTTTT. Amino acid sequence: CSVPGHTNTEKLFF.

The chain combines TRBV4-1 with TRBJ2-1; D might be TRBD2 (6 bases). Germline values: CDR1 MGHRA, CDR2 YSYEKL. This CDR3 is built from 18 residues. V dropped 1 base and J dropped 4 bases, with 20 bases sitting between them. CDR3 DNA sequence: TGCGCCAGCAGCCAAGGATTAGCGGCCGTTGGGAATTACAATGAGCAGTTCTTC. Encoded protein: CASSQGLAAVGNYNEQFF.

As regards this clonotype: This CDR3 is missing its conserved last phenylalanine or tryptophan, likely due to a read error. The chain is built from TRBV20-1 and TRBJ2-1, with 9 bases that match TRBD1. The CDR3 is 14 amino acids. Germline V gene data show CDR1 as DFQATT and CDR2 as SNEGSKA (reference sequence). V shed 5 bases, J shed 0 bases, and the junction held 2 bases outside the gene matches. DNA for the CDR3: TGCAGTGCTGGGGACAGGGTCTCCTACAATGAGCAGTTCCTC. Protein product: CSAGDRVSYNEQFL.

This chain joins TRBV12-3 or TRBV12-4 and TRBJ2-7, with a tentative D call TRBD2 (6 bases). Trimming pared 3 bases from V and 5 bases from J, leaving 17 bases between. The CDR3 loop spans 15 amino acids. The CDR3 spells CASSFGGSGYHEQYF. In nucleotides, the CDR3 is TGTGCCAGCAGTTTCGGGGGTTCCGGGTACCACGAGCAGTACTTC.

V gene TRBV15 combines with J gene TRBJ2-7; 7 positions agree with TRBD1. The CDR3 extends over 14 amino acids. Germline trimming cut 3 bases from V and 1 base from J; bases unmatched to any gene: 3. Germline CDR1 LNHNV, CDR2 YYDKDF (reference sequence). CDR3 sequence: CATSSGTDSYEQYF. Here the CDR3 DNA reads TGTGCCACCAGCAGCGGGACAGATTCCTACGAGCAGTACTTC.

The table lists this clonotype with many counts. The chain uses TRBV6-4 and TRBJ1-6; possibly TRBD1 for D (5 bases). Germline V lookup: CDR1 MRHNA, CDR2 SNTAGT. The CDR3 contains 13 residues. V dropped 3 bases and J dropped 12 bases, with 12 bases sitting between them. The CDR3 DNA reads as TGTGCCAGCAGTGAGAGGGACCTCGGACCCCTCCACTTT. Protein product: CASSERDLGPLHF.

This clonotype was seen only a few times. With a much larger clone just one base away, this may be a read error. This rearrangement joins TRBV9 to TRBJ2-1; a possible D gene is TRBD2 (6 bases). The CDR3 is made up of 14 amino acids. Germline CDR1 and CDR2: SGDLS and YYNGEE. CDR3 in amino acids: CASSGPGLYNEQSF. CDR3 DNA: TGTGCCAGCAGTGGGCCGGGACTGTACAATGAGCAGTCCTTC.

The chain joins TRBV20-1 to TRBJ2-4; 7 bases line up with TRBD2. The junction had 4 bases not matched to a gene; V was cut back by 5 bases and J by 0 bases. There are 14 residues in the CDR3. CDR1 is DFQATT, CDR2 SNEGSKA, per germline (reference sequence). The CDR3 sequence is CSAPLAGAKNIQYF. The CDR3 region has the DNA TGCAGTGCTCCTTTAGCGGGAGCCAAAAACATTCAGTACTTC.

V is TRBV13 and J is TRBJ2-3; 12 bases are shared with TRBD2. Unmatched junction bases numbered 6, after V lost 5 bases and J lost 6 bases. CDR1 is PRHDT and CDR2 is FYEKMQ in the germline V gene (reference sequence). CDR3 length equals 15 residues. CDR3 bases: TGTGCCAGCAGCAGGCTAGCGGGAGGGGGTGATACGCAGTATTTT. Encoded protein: CASSRLAGGGDTQYF. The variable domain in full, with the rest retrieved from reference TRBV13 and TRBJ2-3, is AAGVIQSPRHLIKEKRETATLKCYPIPRHDTVYWYQQGPGQDPQFLISFYEKMQSDKGSIPDRFSAQQFSDYHSELNMSSLELGDSALYFCASSRLAGGGDTQYFGPGTRLTVL.

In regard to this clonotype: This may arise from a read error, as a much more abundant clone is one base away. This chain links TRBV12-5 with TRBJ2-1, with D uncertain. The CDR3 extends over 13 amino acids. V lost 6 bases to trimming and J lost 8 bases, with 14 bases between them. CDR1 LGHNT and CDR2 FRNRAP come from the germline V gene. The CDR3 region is CASGIPLGHEQFF. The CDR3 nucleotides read TGTGCTAGTGGGATCCCTCTCGGGCATGAGCAGTTCTTC.

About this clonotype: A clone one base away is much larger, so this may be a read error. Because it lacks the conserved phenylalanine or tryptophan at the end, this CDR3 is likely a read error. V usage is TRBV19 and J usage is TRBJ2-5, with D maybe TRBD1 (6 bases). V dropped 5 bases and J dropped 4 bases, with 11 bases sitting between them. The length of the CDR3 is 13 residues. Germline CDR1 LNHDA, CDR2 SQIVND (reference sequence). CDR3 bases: TGTGCCAGTAGTCACAGGGCGGCAGAGACCCAGTACCTC. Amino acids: CASSHRAAETQYL.

In nucleotides, the CDR3 is TGTGCTATTCTTCGGGCGGCGCGGTACAATGAGCAGTTCTTC. Translated, it gives CAILRAARYNEQFF. The rearrangement links TRBV2 to TRBJ2-1; D uncertain. Per the germline V gene, CDR1 is SNHLY and CDR2 is FYNNEI. This CDR3 region has 14 residues.

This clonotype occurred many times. The CDR3 DNA reads TGTGCCAGCAGTTTCTCTATTAGCGGCCCCGGGAGGACCCAGTACTTC. Protein: CASSFSISGPGRTQYF. The chain has TRBV2 and TRBJ2-5; possibly TRBD2 for D (6 bases). The ends were cut back, 5 bases at V and 7 bases at J, with 23 bases in the middle. From germline, CDR1 is SNHLY and CDR2 FYNNEI. CDR3 length: 16 amino acids.

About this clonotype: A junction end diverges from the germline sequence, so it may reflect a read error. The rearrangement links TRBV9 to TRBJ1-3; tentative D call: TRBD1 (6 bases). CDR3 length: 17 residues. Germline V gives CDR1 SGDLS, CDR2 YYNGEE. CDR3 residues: CASSVADRSLLGTTIYF. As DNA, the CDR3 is TGTGCCAGCAGCGTAGCGGACAGATCATTACTTGGAACCACCATATATTTT.

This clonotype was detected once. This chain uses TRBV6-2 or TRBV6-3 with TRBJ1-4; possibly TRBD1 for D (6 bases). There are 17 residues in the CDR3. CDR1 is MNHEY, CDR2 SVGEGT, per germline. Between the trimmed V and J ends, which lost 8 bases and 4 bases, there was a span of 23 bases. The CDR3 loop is CASEQVQDGQNNEKLFF. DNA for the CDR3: TGTGCCAGCGAACAAGTCCAAGATGGACAGAATAATGAAAAACTGTTTTTT.

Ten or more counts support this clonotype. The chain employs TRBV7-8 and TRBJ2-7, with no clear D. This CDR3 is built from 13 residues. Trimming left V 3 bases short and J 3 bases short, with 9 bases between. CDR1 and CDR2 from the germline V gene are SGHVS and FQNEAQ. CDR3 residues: CASSFAFDYEQYF. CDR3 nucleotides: TGTGCCAGCAGCTTTGCCTTTGACTACGAGCAGTACTTC.

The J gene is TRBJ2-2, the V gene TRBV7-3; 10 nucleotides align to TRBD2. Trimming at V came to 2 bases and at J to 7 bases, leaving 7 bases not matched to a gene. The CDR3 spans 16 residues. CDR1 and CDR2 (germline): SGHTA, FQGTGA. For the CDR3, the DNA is TGTGCCAGCAGCTTACACTCTAGCGGGAGAGGCGGGGAGCTGTTTTTT. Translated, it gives CASSLHSSGRGGELFF.

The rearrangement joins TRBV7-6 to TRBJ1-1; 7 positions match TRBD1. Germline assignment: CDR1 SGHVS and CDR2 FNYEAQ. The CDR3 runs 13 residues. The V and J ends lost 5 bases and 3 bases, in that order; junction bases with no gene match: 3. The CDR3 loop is CASSAQGDTEAFF. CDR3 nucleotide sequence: TGTGCCAGCAGCGCCCAGGGGGACACTGAAGCTTTCTTT.

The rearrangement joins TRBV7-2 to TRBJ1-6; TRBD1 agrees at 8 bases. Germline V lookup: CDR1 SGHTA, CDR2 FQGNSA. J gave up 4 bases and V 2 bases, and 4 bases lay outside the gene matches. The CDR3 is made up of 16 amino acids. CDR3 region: CASSLRGQAYNSPLHF. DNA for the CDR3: TGTGCCAGCAGCTTACGGGGACAGGCTTATAATTCACCCCTCCACTTT. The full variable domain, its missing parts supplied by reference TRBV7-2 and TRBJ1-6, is GAGVSQSPSNKVTEKGKDVELRCDPISGHTALYWYRQSLGQGLEFLIYFQGNSAPDKSGLPSDRFSAERTGGSVSTLTIQRTQQEDSAVYLCASSLRGQAYNSPLHFGNGTRLTVT.

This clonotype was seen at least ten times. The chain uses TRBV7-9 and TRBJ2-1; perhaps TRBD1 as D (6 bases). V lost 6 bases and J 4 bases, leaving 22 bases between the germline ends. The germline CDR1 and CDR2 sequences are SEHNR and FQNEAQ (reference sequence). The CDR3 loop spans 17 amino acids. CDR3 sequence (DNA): TGTGCCAGCAGTATAGGACCGTCAGGGGCGCCGTACAATGAGCAGTTCTTC. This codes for CASSIGPSGAPYNEQFF.

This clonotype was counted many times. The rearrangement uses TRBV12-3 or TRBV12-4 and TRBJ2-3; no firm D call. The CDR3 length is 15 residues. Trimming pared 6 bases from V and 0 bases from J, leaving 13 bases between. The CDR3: CASSYTETSTDTQYF. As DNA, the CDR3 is TGTGCCAGCAGCTATACAGAGACTAGCACAGATACGCAGTATTTT.

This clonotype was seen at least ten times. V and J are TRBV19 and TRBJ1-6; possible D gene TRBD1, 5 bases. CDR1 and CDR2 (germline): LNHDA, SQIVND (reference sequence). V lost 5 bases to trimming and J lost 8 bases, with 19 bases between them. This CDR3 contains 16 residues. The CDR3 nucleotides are TGTGCCAGTAGTTTGACCAGGGCACGGGTGGATTCACCCCTCCACTTT. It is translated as CASSLTRARVDSPLHF. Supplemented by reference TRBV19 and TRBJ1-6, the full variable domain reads DGGITQSPKYLFRKEGQNVTLSCEQNLNHDAMYWYRQDPGQGLRLIYYSQIVNDFQKGDIAEGYSVSREKKESFPLTVTSAQKNPTAFYLCASSLTRARVDSPLHFGNGTRLTVT.